This TCR beta chain was profiled in a study of PD-1 blockade in classical Hodgkin lymphoma. Whole-study findings and limits: Among the patients, those starting nivolumab under 1 year after ASCT were excluded.

Comments on this clone: The antigen is unknown.

Time point of the sample: cycle 4 day 1 (C4D1), after less than 7 weeks of nivolumab. In every patient, relapse followed autologous stem cell transplantation, while exposure to brentuximab vedotin differed. Clones were read by immunoSEQ multiplex PCR, and TCRdb kept only the in-frame ones, dropping some. The sample lists 85,000 to 90,000 clones, over 75% seen once, with roughly 3% in the top ten. V gave up 1 base and J gave up 4 bases, with 4 bases separating them. The CDR3 consists of 12 residues. Germline V gene sequence: CDR1 MNHNS, CDR2 SASEGT. The V call is TRBV6-1, the J call TRBJ1-2; D is ambiguous. This sequence was found in a human donor with classical Hodgkin lymphoma. The specimen comprised peripheral blood mononuclear cells (PBMCs), sampled before the fourth cycle of nivolumab. Here the CDR3 reads CASSEGFYGYTF. The CDR3 DNA reads TGTGCCAGCAGTGAAGGCTTCTATGGCTACACCTTC.